This T cell receptor beta chain derives from a study of memory CD4+ T cells and cytomegalovirus serostatus. Broader study findings: The CMV-associated TCR signature appears largely within the CD4+ memory repertoire.

On this clone itself: Antigen unknown.

Some clones are missing from TCRdb's copy, which holds only in-frame ones; the method was immunoSEQ multiplex PCR. The sample lists about 75,000 clones, around 82% occurring once. This CDR3 spans 18 amino acids. Germline assignment: CDR1 SGHTA and CDR2 FQGNSA. V lost 0 bases, J lost 6 bases, and 9 bases stayed unmatched. Single viable CD3+CD4+CD8-CD45RO+ cells were sorted as the memory CD4+ T cells. The chain carries TRBV7-2 and TRBJ1-5; TRBD1 matches at 12 bases. The sequencing input was memory CD4+ T cells from blood. The sequence was obtained from an adult in good health and CMV-seropositive. DNA of the CDR3: TGTGCCAGCAGCTTAGCGGGGACAGGGGGCGGGTTGGGTCAGCCCCAGCATTTT. Protein sequence: CASSLAGTGGGLGQPQHF. The full variable domain, rest sourced from reference TRBV7-2 and TRBJ1-5, is GAGVSQSPSNKVTEKGKDVELRCDPISGHTALYWYRQSLGQGLEFLIYFQGNSAPDKSGLPSDRFSAERTGGSVSTLTIQRTQQEDSAVYLCASSLAGTGGGLGQPQHFGDGTRLSIL.